These T cell receptor beta chains were read from a single sample in a study of blood T cell repertoires in COVID-19. TCRdb's table, derived via immunoSEQ multiplex PCR, lists solely in-frame clones and lacks some. Here the sample spans over 120,000 clones, around 82% being singletons. Sequencing was performed on PBMCs or T cells enriched from blood (not recorded which). The receptor source for this set is a woman in her forties or fifties who had recovered from COVID-19. Each CDR3 is given with its conserved first and last residue. A D gene is named only where the DNA matches it firmly. Part of the rows lack a size; the others show once, few, many or a class for expanded clones.

V gene,D gene,clone size,J gene,CDR3 protein,CDR3 DNA
TRBV30,NA,NA,TRBJ1-2,CAWSDRFNYGYTF,TGTGCCTGGAGTGACAGGTTCAACTATGGCTACACCTTC
TRBV4-1,TRBD2,once,TRBJ2-4,CASSQGGGAGQNIQYF,TGCGCCAGCAGCCAAGGCGGGGGGGCGGGTCAAAACATTCAGTACTTC
TRBV7-9,TRBD1,NA,TRBJ1-1,CASSLEARRTGAMIEAFF,TGTGCCAGCAGCTTAGAAGCTAGGAGGACAGGGGCCATGATTGAAGCTTTCTTT
TRBV20-1,NA,NA,TRBJ2-4,CSASQRRYKNIQYF,TGCAGTGCTAGTCAGCGGCGATACAAAAACATTCAGTACTTC
TRBV28,NA,once,TRBJ2-3,CASYTRTDTQYF,TGTGCCAGCTACACCCGCACAGATACGCAGTATTTT
TRBV11-2,TRBD2,NA,TRBJ2-1,CASSDGTSAEQFF,TGTGCCAGCAGCGATGGGACTAGCGCTGAGCAGTTCTTC
TRBV6-5,NA,NA,TRBJ2-5,CASRNNIDRLETQYF,TGTGCCAGCAGGAACAATATCGACAGGTTGGAGACCCAGTACTTC
TRBV9,NA,NA,TRBJ2-1,CASSVLELQNEQFF,TGTGCCAGCAGCGTACTTGAACTTCAAAATGAGCAGTTCTTC
TRBV2,NA,NA,TRBJ2-5,CASSENGGRETQYF,TGTGCCAGCAGTGAAAATGGGGGCAGGGAGACCCAGTACTTC
TRBV24-1,NA,NA,TRBJ2-7,CATSDGTYYEQYF,TGTGCCACCAGTGATGGGACTTACTACGAGCAGTACTTC
TRBV19,TRBD1,NA,TRBJ1-5,CASSPGQGRRGFNQPQHF,TGTGCCAGTAGTCCGGGACAGGGACGGAGGGGCTTTAATCAGCCCCAGCATTTT
TRBV18,NA,few,TRBJ2-3,CASSPPSLLTDTQYF,TGTGCCAGCTCACCACCGTCACTTCTTACGGATACGCAGTATTTT
TRBV18,TRBD2,NA,TRBJ2-1,CASSPPTSGDNEQFF,TGTGCCAGCTCACCACCGACTAGCGGGGACAATGAGCAGTTCTTC
TRBV28,TRBD1,few,TRBJ1-3,CASKLRTGTGNTIYF,TGTGCCAGCAAGTTAAGGACAGGGACTGGAAACACCATATATTTT
TRBV9,NA,NA,TRBJ1-5,CASSVEGHSNQPQHF,TGTGCCAGCAGCGTAGAGGGGCATAGCAATCAGCCCCAGCATTTT
TRBV28,NA,NA,TRBJ1-1,CASSFARGRGLDEAFF,TGTGCCAGCAGTTTTGCCAGGGGAAGAGGGCTGGATGAAGCTTTCTTT
TRBV5-1,TRBD1,few,TRBJ2-3,CASSLGRQGLHF,TGCGCCAGCAGCTTGGGGAGACAGGGTCTCCATTTT
TRBV7-2,NA,NA,TRBJ2-1,CASSLGTSHPQGQFF,TGTGCCAGCAGCTTAGGAACTAGCCACCCGCAAGGGCAGTTCTTC
TRBV27,NA,NA,TRBJ1-1,CASSWTHMNTEAFF,TGTGCCAGCAGTTGGACACATATGAACACTGAAGCTTTCTTT
TRBV28,TRBD2,NA,TRBJ2-4,CASNVGGNIQYF,TGTGCCAGCAATGTGGGAGGGAACATTCAGTACTTC
TRBV4-2,TRBD1,once,TRBJ1-2,CASSQSPGQYYGYTF,TGTGCCAGCAGCCAGTCCCCGGGACAGTACTATGGCTACACCTTC
TRBV29-1,TRBD1,NA,TRBJ2-2,CSVQRTGAANTGELFF,TGCAGCGTCCAACGGACAGGAGCCGCGAACACCGGGGAGCTGTTTTTT
TRBV24-1,NA,NA,TRBJ2-1,CATSDLRRSSYNEQFF,TGTGCCACCAGTGATTTGAGGCGGAGCTCCTACAATGAGCAGTTCTTC
TRBV11-3,TRBD2,few,TRBJ2-2,CASSPRGLATGELFF,TGTGCCAGCAGCCCCAGGGGACTAGCTACCGGGGAGCTGTTTTTT
TRBV28,NA,NA,TRBJ1-2,CASTGGTAGYGYTF,TGTGCCAGCACAGGAGGGACGGCTGGGTATGGCTACACCTTC
TRBV7-8,NA,few,TRBJ2-1,CASSFSGVYEQFF,TGTGCCAGCAGCTTCTCAGGGGTTTATGAGCAGTTCTTC
TRBV4-2,TRBD1,NA,TRBJ2-1,CASSQGGGQGAYNEQFF,TGTGCCAGCAGCCAGGGAGGGGGACAGGGGGCCTACAATGAGCAGTTCTTC